This TCR beta chain stems from a study of naive and memory T cell subsets. This clonotype was recorded at least ten times. TCR cDNA received a 3' ligated oligonucleotide that carried a UMI. Germline loops: CDR1 MNHEY, CDR2 SMNVEV (reference sequence). The V end was cut by 4 bases, the J end by 5 bases, with 17 bases between. The CDR3 contains 16 residues. The SP2 primer and nested alpha and beta constant region primers amplified ligated cDNA in four rounds. Each CDR3 protein is one row after TCRdb ran MiXCR on the UMI-ligation and nested PCR reads. The sample records fewer than 30,000 distinct CDR3 sequences, roughly 5.2% being singletons.

The sequenced sample consisted of blood. The rearrangement links TRBV27 to TRBJ2-2; no definite D call. The sequence came from an adult in good health. The CDR3 DNA sequence: TGTGCCAGCAGTTATAGCCGATTTTCGGAAACCGGGGAGCTGTTTTTT. This translates into CASSYSRFSETGELFF.